This TCR beta chain was sequenced in a study of shared clonotypes between healthy human individuals. General observations from the study: Clonotypes shared by all four donors outscored non-shared clonotypes in generation probability. Large sequencing depth failed to make sorted-subset sequencing complete, rarefaction showed.

The naive CD8 population came from CD45RO-negative cells selected for CCR7, without terminally differentiated effector memory CD45RA+ cells. Genomic DNA from each subset was divided evenly over several immunoSEQ plates. Only in-frame clones appear in the TCRdb table, and some are missing; sequencing was by immunoSEQ multiplex PCR. This sample has about 800,000 clones, with about 96% found just once. With respect to this clone: Its antigen remains unidentified.

This CDR3 has 15 residues. V lost 4 bases and J lost 3, with 13 bases in between. Looked up from germline, CDR1 is SGHVS and CDR2 is FQNEAQ. The V and J genes are TRBV7-8 and TRBJ1-5; the D gene is possibly TRBD1 (6 bases). The sequenced material came from naive CD8+ T cells sorted from blood. The receptor comes from a man aged 30 to 45 in good health. The CDR3 is CASSWLGTTNQPQHF. CDR3 DNA: TGTGCCAGCAGCTGGCTCGGGACAACCAATCAGCCCCAGCATTTT.